Each of the 11 T cell receptor beta chains below was sequenced from the same sample in a study of identical twins. TCRdb redid the calling of the 5' RACE reads with MiXCR, one entry per CDR3 protein. The sample yields roughly 700,000 distinct CDR3 sequences, 8% to 9% seen once. The same data also went into a second study, on yellow fever vaccine responses in identical twins.

The material sequenced was PBMCs. These receptors came from a woman aged 18 to 35 in good health.

The chain couples TRBV28 to TRBJ2-7, with D perhaps being TRBD1 or TRBD2 (5 bases each). The length of the CDR3 is 14 residues. The V and J ends lost 10 bases and 6 bases respectively, with 22 bases between them. Germline V gene data show CDR1 as MDHEN and CDR2 as SYDVKM. CDR3 sequence (DNA): TGTGCCACCTCTCTCGGGGCCCAATACGCCGAGCAGTACTTC. As protein: CATSLGAQYAEQYF.

This clonotype was observed a few times. The chain joins TRBV20-1 to TRBJ2-7; 9 bases agree with TRBD2. CDR1 DFQATT and CDR2 SNEGSKA come from the germline V gene (reference sequence). V lost 5 bases to trimming and J lost 0 bases; unmatched junction nucleotides: 8. CDR3 size: 15 residues. CDR3 loop: CSAVGLALPSYEQYF. DNA of the CDR3: TGCAGTGCTGTTGGACTAGCGCTGCCCTCCTACGAGCAGTACTTC.

In this sample, this clonotype turned up many times. The V call is TRBV5-6, the J call TRBJ2-7; 10 bases fit TRBD1. The CDR3 sequence is 15 residues long. The germline V gene has CDR1 SGHDT and CDR2 YYEEEE. With 4 bases clipped from V and 1 base from J, the junction kept 5 bases outside the gene matches. CDR3 residues: CASSLGQGVSYEQYF. The CDR3 DNA reads TGTGCCAGCAGCCTAGGACAGGGGGTTTCCTACGAGCAGTACTTC.

In this sample, this clonotype turned up a few times. V is TRBV13 and J is TRBJ2-3; D may be TRBD1 (6 bases). The V gene's germline CDR1 is PRHDT and CDR2 FYEKMQ (reference sequence). V gave up 2 bases and J gave up 6 bases, with 21 bases separating them. The length of the CDR3 is 17 residues. CDR3 in DNA: TGTGCCAGCAGCTTAAGGATAAGACAGGATCTGCGCGATACGCAGTATTTT. It is translated as CASSLRIRQDLRDTQYF.

The chain is built from TRBV6-2 or TRBV6-3 and TRBJ2-7, with D perhaps matching TRBD1 (6 bases). V was clipped by 6 bases and J by 3 bases, with 12 bases between them. Germline CDR1 reads MNHEY; CDR2 reads SVGEGT. This CDR3 contains 13 residues. Written as DNA, the CDR3 is TGTGCCAGCAGACTGACAGGCTACTACGAGCAGTACTTC. This gives the protein CASRLTGYYEQYF.

The chain has TRBV29-1 and TRBJ1-4, with D perhaps TRBD1 (5 bases). Trimming left V 4 bases short and J 0 bases short, with 12 bases between. Germline loops: CDR1 SQVTM, CDR2 ANQGSEA. The CDR3 has 15 residues. CDR3 residues: CSVGGVDATNEKLFF. The CDR3 DNA follows: TGCAGCGTTGGAGGGGTCGACGCAACTAATGAAAAACTGTTTTTT.

This clonotype was counted ten times or more. The chain employs TRBV12-3 or TRBV12-4 and TRBJ1-2; D is ambiguous. The CDR3 is 15 residues long. The germline V and J ends were trimmed by 5 bases and 0 bases, with 13 bases remaining between them. Written as DNA, the CDR3 is TGTGCCAGCAGTCCTACCCCCCTAGCTAACTATGGCTACACCTTC. Translated: CASSPTPLANYGYTF.

The rearrangement links TRBV6-5 to TRBJ2-5; 12 bases are a match to TRBD2. This CDR3 contains 18 residues. The V and J ends lost 4 bases and 6 bases, in that order; junction bases with no gene match: 15. In germline, CDR1 is MNHEY, CDR2 SVGAGI. The CDR3 DNA is TGTGCCAGCAGTTCCGAGACTAGCGGGAGACGGAAAACGAAGACCCAGTACTTC. It yields the protein CASSSETSGRRKTKTQYF.

This sequence joins TRBV25-1 and TRBJ1-5; D gene unclear. Germline CDR1 reads MGHDK; CDR2 reads SYGVNS. The CDR3 is made up of 15 amino acids. Trimming shortened V by 2 bases and J by 1 base, and 9 bases separated the two germline ends. The chain's CDR3 is CASSERGGSNQPQHF. CDR3 DNA sequence: TGTGCCAGCAGTGAACGGGGAGGAAGCAATCAGCCCCAGCATTTT. Combining the CDR3 with reference TRBV25-1 and TRBJ1-5 gives the whole variable domain EADIYQTPRYLVIGTGKKITLECSQTMGHDKMYWYQQDPGMELHLIHYSYGVNSTEKGDLSSESTVSRIRTEHFPLTLESARPSHTSQYLCASSERGGSNQPQHFGDGTRLSIL.

This clonotype was counted at least ten times. This sequence joins TRBV7-9 and TRBJ1-1, with unresolved D. CDR1 is SEHNR and CDR2 is FQNEAQ in the germline V gene (reference sequence). This CDR3 is built from 15 residues. V lost 6 bases and J 1 base, leaving 15 bases between the germline ends. The chain's CDR3 is CASSLAGPSNTEAFF. CDR3 in DNA: TGTGCCAGCAGTCTAGCGGGCCCCTCGAACACTGAAGCTTTCTTT.

This clonotype came up many times. The gene calls are TRBV12-3 or TRBV12-4 and TRBJ2-2, with D possibly called TRBD1 or TRBD2 (5 bases each). The CDR3 extends over 14 amino acids. V lost 6 bases and J lost 2, with 10 bases in between. The CDR3 region is CASSWGRNTGELFF. The DNA for the CDR3 is TGTGCCAGCAGCTGGGGGAGAAACACCGGGGAGCTGTTTTTT.